This entry is about one T cell receptor (beta chain). The target antigen is unknown. Only in-frame clones appear in the TCRdb table, and some are missing; sequencing was by immunoSEQ multiplex PCR. The sample contains 65,000 to 85,000 clones, just under 95% of which appear only once. The sample comes from a study of OX40 agonist ivuxolimab in advanced cancers. As for the study in general: Patients received ivuxolimab, an agonistic anti-OX40 (CD134) antibody. Males comprised roughly four fifths of the group, whose mean age was about 61 years (range roughly 23 to 90).

This CDR3 has 11 residues. Deletions cut 1 base from V and 6 bases from J, with 0 bases between. Germline CDR1 is MNHNS and CDR2 is SASEGT. Findings and caveats of the study: Relative to CD4+, CD8+ T cells held more expanded clones on average. In a subset of nonresponders, normalized T-cell clonal expansion was also low.

The sequencing here drew on CD4+ or CD8+ T cells sorted from blood, taken in a trial of the OX40 agonist ivuxolimab. The TCR comes from an adult with an advanced solid tumor such as melanoma, head and neck, liver or kidney cancer. The rearrangement uses TRBV6-1 and TRBJ1-4; D call uncertain. CDR3 residues: CASSEDEKLFF. In DNA form, the CDR3 reads TGTGCCAGCAGTGAAGATGAAAAACTGTTTTTT.